These T cell receptor beta chains were read from a single sample in a study of blood T cell repertoires in COVID-19. Clones were sequenced by immunoSEQ multiplex PCR, and TCRdb holds only the in-frame ones, with some missing. The repertoire holds some 130,000 clones, with around four fifths as singletons. Sequencing input: peripheral blood. The receptors shown here come from a man aged 80 or over with acute or convalescent COVID-19. Each CDR3 is given with its conserved first and last residue. The D gene is left open where the match is weak. Not every row has a clone size; where given, it reads once, few, many or a size class.

D	V	size	J	DNA	CDR3
TRBD1	TRBV27	NA	TRBJ2-7	TGTGCCAGCAGTTCCCGGACAGGGACCTACGAGCAGTACTTC	CASSSRTGTYEQYF
NA	TRBV2	NA	TRBJ2-5	TGTGCCAGCAGTGACGTGGAGACCCAGTACTTC	CASSDVETQYF
TRBD1	TRBV6-5	NA	TRBJ1-4	TGTGCCAGCAGGGACAGGACAACTAATGAAAAACTGTTTTTT	CASRDRTTNEKLFF
NA	TRBV12-3/TRBV12-4	once	TRBJ2-3	TGTGCCAGCAGTCTGACAACAAATACGCAGTATTTT	CASSLTTNTQYF
NA	TRBV5-8	NA	TRBJ2-1	TGTGCCAGCAGCTTGGACCAGGTTGTCAATGAGCAGTTCTTC	CASSLDQVVNEQFF
NA	TRBV10-3	NA	TRBJ1-5	TGTGCCATCAGTGACACAAATAGCAATCAGCCCCAGCATTTT	CAISDTNSNQPQHF
TRBD1	TRBV28	NA	TRBJ1-1	TGTGCCAGCAGTTTAGAGGGACAGGGCCCAGCTTTCTTT	CASSLEGQGPAFF
TRBD2	TRBV3-1/TRBV3-2	NA	TRBJ2-1	TGTGCCAGCAGCCCCTCTGGGCTAGCGGGGGGGCGGGTCCGTGAGCAGTTCTTC	CASSPSGLAGGRVREQFF
TRBD1	TRBV4-1	NA	TRBJ1-2	TGCGCCAGCAGCCAAGACCCCAGGGGGAACTATGGCTACACCTTC	CASSQDPRGNYGYTF
NA	TRBV11-1	NA	TRBJ2-1	TGTGCCAGCAGCTTAGCGAACATCCGATACAATGAGCAGTTCTTC	CASSLANIRYNEQFF
NA	TRBV11-2	NA	TRBJ2-1	TGTGCCAGCAGCTTGACTACCTATGAGCAGTTCTTC	CASSLTTYEQFF
NA	TRBV7-9	NA	TRBJ2-7	TGTGCCAGCAGCTTAGAGTCTGGCCTTACCGAGCAGTACTTC	CASSLESGLTEQYF
NA	TRBV29-1	NA	TRBJ2-2	TGCAGCGTTGGGGCAGAGTACACCGGGGAGCTGTTTTTT	CSVGAEYTGELFF
NA	TRBV7-9	NA	TRBJ1-1	TGTGCCAGCAGCCCCGGGGGGTTGGTAGGGTTCTACGCTTTCTTT	CASSPGGLVGFYAFF
TRBD2	TRBV4-1	NA	TRBJ2-1	TGCGCCAGCAGCCAAGGTCTAGCGGTGTACAATGAGCAGTTCTTC	CASSQGLAVYNEQFF
NA	TRBV11-2	NA	TRBJ2-1	TGTGCCAGCAGCTTAGTGGCGGGATTAGGCTACAATGAGCAGTTCTTC	CASSLVAGLGYNEQFF
NA	TRBV11-2	NA	TRBJ2-3	TGTGCCAGCTTGGGGGGGCTAGATACGCAGTATTTT	CASLGGLDTQYF
TRBD1	TRBV28	many	TRBJ2-7	TGTGCCAGCAGTTACTTCGTTGGTATGACAGGGGCCTCCTACGAGCAGTACTTC	CASSYFVGMTGASYEQYF
TRBD1	TRBV9	NA	TRBJ2-4	TGTGCCAGCAGCGAGGCAACCGGGACAGGGGAAAACATTCAGTACTTC	CASSEATGTGENIQYF
NA	TRBV20-1	NA	TRBJ2-3	TGCAGTGCCGACCGGGGAGATACGCAGTATTTT	CSADRGDTQYF
TRBD1	TRBV2	NA	TRBJ1-5	TGTGCCAGCAGGGGCGGACAGGGGGCGAGCCAGCCCCAGCATTTT	CASRGGQGASQPQHF
TRBD2	TRBV4-1	NA	TRBJ2-5	TGCGCCAGCAGCCAAGATCTCCGGGTTAGAGCGGGGGGGCCGGGAGAGACCCAGTACTTC	CASSQDLRVRAGGPGETQYF
NA	TRBV6-5	NA	TRBJ2-7	TGTGCCAGCAGTTACTCAGCAGGGCGCTCCTACGAGCAGTACTTC	CASSYSAGRSYEQYF
NA	TRBV5-4	few	TRBJ1-1	TGTGCCAGCAGCTTGGGGGCAGGGATTATGAACACTGAAGCTTTCTTT	CASSLGAGIMNTEAFF
TRBD2	TRBV7-2	NA	TRBJ2-1	TGTGCCAGCAGCTTATTCGCTAGCGGGGGGTGGACCTCCTACAATGAGCAGTTCTTC	CASSLFASGGWTSYNEQFF
NA	TRBV28	NA	TRBJ2-4	TGTGCCAGCAGTTTACCCGGTTGGATTCAGTACTTC	CASSLPGWIQYF
NA	TRBV12-3/TRBV12-4	NA	TRBJ2-3	TGTGCCAGCAGTCCCTCAGGAGATACGCAGTATTTT	CASSPSGDTQYF
NA	TRBV3-1/TRBV3-2	NA	TRBJ1-6	TGTGCCAGCAGCCAGGAGGGGGGGCTTCCCCTCCACTTT	CASSQEGGLPLHF
NA	TRBV18	once	TRBJ1-1	TGTGCCAGCTCACCACGGGCGGGGTTTGAAGCTTTCTTT	CASSPRAGFEAFF
NA	TRBV7-2	NA	TRBJ1-1	TGTGCCAGCAGCCCGTCCAGAAGTATGAACACTGAAGCTTTCTTT	CASSPSRSMNTEAFF
NA	TRBV7-9	once	TRBJ1-4	TGTGCCAGCAGCTTAGGTACTGCAACTAATGAAAAACTGTTTTTT	CASSLGTATNEKLFF
TRBD2	TRBV4-1	few	TRBJ2-2	TGCGCCAGCAGCCAAGAGGGTAGCGGGATTACCGGGGAGCTGTTTTTT	CASSQEGSGITGELFF
TRBD1	TRBV16	NA	TRBJ1-2	TGTGCCAGCAGCCAGATGGACAGGGTTGGGAGCCTAGGTAACTATGGCTACACCTTC	CASSQMDRVGSLGNYGYTF
NA	TRBV30	NA	TRBJ1-5	TGTGCCTGGAGTGGGGCAGGGATTCAGCCCCAGCATTTT	CAWSGAGIQPQHF
NA	TRBV12-3/TRBV12-4	NA	TRBJ1-2	TGTGCCAGCAGTCCCACAGGGAGAGGTGGCTACACCTTC	CASSPTGRGGYTF
TRBD1	TRBV7-9	NA	TRBJ1-2	TGTGCCAGCAGCTCCCAGGGGGTTGGCTATGGCTACACCTTC	CASSSQGVGYGYTF
NA	TRBV12-3/TRBV12-4	NA	TRBJ2-7	TGTGCCAGCAGTTTAGCGCGGGGATACGAGCAGTACTTC	CASSLARGYEQYF
NA	TRBV30	NA	TRBJ2-1	TGTGCCTGGAGTGAACTTCGAGCCCCCAATTACAATGAGCAGTTCTTC	CAWSELRAPNYNEQFF
TRBD2	TRBV4-1	NA	TRBJ2-7	TGCGCCAGCAGCCAAGGGGCGGGAGGGGGCGAGCAGTACTTC	CASSQGAGGGEQYF
NA	TRBV12-3/TRBV12-4	NA	TRBJ2-5	TGTGCCAGCAGTAACAGGGTGGATGCCCAGTACTTC	CASSNRVDAQYF
NA	TRBV6-5	NA	TRBJ1-1	TGTGCCAGCAGTTTTGGGGCAAGTTGGACTGAAGCTTTCTTT	CASSFGASWTEAFF
TRBD1	TRBV18	NA	TRBJ1-2	TGTGCCAGCTCACCACTCAGAGAATGGACAGGGGCCGGCTATGGCTACACCTTC	CASSPLREWTGAGYGYTF
NA	TRBV10-1	few	TRBJ1-6	TGCGCCACTTGTGGGCTCGTCACCCTCCACTTT	CATCGLVTLHF
NA	TRBV4-1	many	TRBJ2-2	TGCGCCAGCAGCCAAGAGGGGCCCGGGGAGCTGTTTTTT	CASSQEGPGELFF
TRBD1	TRBV19	NA	TRBJ2-5	TGTGCCAGTACCGCCGGGACAGGGGAGAGGGGGACCCAGTACTTC	CASTAGTGERGTQYF
TRBD1	TRBV5-1	NA	TRBJ2-3	TGCGCCAGCAGCTCACAGGGGAGAGATACGCAGTATTTT	CASSSQGRDTQYF
TRBD1	TRBV19	NA	TRBJ1-1	TGTGCCAGTATTCCGACAGGGGTTCGTACTGAAGCTTTCTTT	CASIPTGVRTEAFF
NA	TRBV5-5	NA	TRBJ2-5	TGTGCCAGCAGCTTGGCCAACAGGCAAGAGACCCAGTACTTC	CASSLANRQETQYF
NA	TRBV7-8	NA	TRBJ1-5	TGTGCCAGCAGTCCGGTGGGGGGAAATCAGCCCCAGCATTTT	CASSPVGGNQPQHF
NA	TRBV7-2	NA	TRBJ2-4	TGTGCCAGCAGCTTCCGGGACTCCTCAATGCCCTCCTTC	CASSFRDSSMPSF